These 24 T cell receptor beta chains were sequenced from one sample in a study of blood T cells in healthy people across ages. The use of a sample-barcoded 5' primer and a J-beta primer mix characterized a second PCR of roughly 6 to 11 cycles. TCRdb processed the 5' RACE reads anew with MiXCR; each CDR3 protein has one entry. The sample consists of hundreds of thousands of distinct CDR3 sequences, roughly 52% of them appearing once. The sample consisted of blood. Receptors originate from a man under 40 in good health.

The V and J genes are TRBV4-1 and TRBJ1-1; D may be TRBD1 (5 bases). V was pared by 3 bases and J by 8 bases, with 22 bases between. CDR1 and CDR2 from the germline V gene are MGHRA and YSYEKL. The CDR3 sequence is 16 residues long. The CDR3 loop reads CASSHGSRALRGEAFF. The CDR3 DNA follows: TGCGCCAGCAGCCACGGCAGTCGGGCCCTACGGGGCGAAGCTTTCTTT.

This clonotype was seen many times. The chain joins TRBV5-1 to TRBJ2-1, with 7 bases that match TRBD1. Per the germline V gene, CDR1 is SGHRS and CDR2 is YFSETQ. Trimming at V came to 2 bases and at J to 2 bases, leaving 7 bases not matched to a gene. The CDR3 has 16 residues. CDR3 DNA: TGCGCCAGCAGCTTAAGACAGGGATCCGCCTACAATGAGCAGTTCTTC. This sequence encodes CASSLRQGSAYNEQFF. The full variable domain, with the rest looked up from reference TRBV5-1 and TRBJ2-1, is KAGVTQTPRYLIKTRGQQVTLSCSPISGHRSVSWYQQTPGQGLQFLFEYFSETQRNKGNFPGRFSGRQFSNSRSEMNVSTLELGDSALYLCASSLRQGSAYNEQFFGPGTRLTVL.

The rearrangement links TRBV4-1 to TRBJ2-7; possibly TRBD1 for D (5 bases). Germline values: CDR1 MGHRA, CDR2 YSYEKL. CDR3 size: 13 residues. Trimming removed 4 bases from V and 5 bases from J, with 12 bases in between. The DNA for the CDR3 is TGCGCCAGCAGCCTGGACCCAGGGAACGAGCAGTACTTC. Its translation: CASSLDPGNEQYF.

For this clonotype: Its ends do not fully match the called genes, so a read error is possible. The chain has TRBV3-1 and TRBJ2-1; the match to TRBD2 covers 12 bases. This CDR3 comprises 15 residues. Germline V gives CDR1 LGHDT, CDR2 YNNKEL (reference sequence). In nucleotides, the CDR3 is TGTGCCAGCACCCAACTAGCGGGGGGTAACAATGAGCAGTTCTTC. Translation gives CASTQLAGGNNEQFF.

This clonotype was seen once. This chain links TRBV6-6 with TRBJ1-1; D gene unclear. The length of the CDR3 is 13 residues. CDR1 is MNHNY and CDR2 is SVGAGI in the germline V gene (reference sequence). V was cut by 2 bases and J by 7 bases, with 11 bases left in between. CDR3: CASSYPGNGEAFF. CDR3 DNA sequence: TGTGCCAGCAGTTACCCGGGGAACGGTGAAGCTTTCTTT.

The chain uses TRBV7-8 and TRBJ2-1; no definite D call. Germline V lookup: CDR1 SGHVS, CDR2 FQNEAQ. This CDR3 region has 16 residues. Trimming removed 4 bases at V and 2 bases at J, with 15 bases between. The CDR3: CASSYGRALTYNEQFF. DNA of the CDR3: TGTGCCAGCAGCTACGGCCGGGCCCTGACCTACAATGAGCAGTTCTTC.

This clonotype was counted a few times. The gene calls are TRBV29-1 and TRBJ2-5, with D possibly matching TRBD1 (5 bases). The V gene's germline CDR1 is SQVTM and CDR2 ANQGSEA. The CDR3 is 18 residues long. The CDR3 DNA follows: TGCACCCGAAACGCTGGGGCTAATGAGTTAGACTACCAAGAGACCCAGTACTTC. This codes for CTRNAGANELDYQETQYF.

This sequence joins TRBV12-3 or TRBV12-4 and TRBJ2-5, with TRBD1 as a possible D gene (6 bases). The CDR3 has 13 residues. Trimming left V 3 bases short and J 2 bases short, with 7 bases between. Written as DNA, the CDR3 is TGTGCCAGCAGTTTGAGGGGGCAAGAGACCCAGTACTTC. This sequence encodes CASSLRGQETQYF.

This chain links TRBV6-5 with TRBJ2-7, with D uncertain. CDR3 length: 13 amino acids. The germline V gene encodes CDR1 MNHEY and CDR2 SVGAGI. The germline V and J ends were trimmed by 5 bases and 3 bases, with 11 bases remaining between them. The chain's CDR3 is CASSTLRYYEQYF. CDR3 in DNA: TGTGCCAGCAGTACCCTGAGGTACTACGAGCAGTACTTC.

This chain joins TRBV12-3 or TRBV12-4 and TRBJ2-1, with D possibly being TRBD2 (6 bases). The V end was cut by 1 base, the J end by 4 bases, with 11 bases between. The CDR3 is made up of 15 amino acids. The CDR3 here is CASSLGDSIYNEQFF. The CDR3 DNA sequence: TGTGCCAGCAGTTTAGGGGACTCTATATACAATGAGCAGTTCTTC.

This clonotype was seen a few times. V is TRBV6-2 or TRBV6-3 and J is TRBJ2-6; no firm D call. Germline V gene sequence: CDR1 MNHEY, CDR2 SVGEGT. The germline V and J ends were trimmed by 4 bases and 0 bases, with 4 bases remaining between them. CDR3 length: 14 amino acids. In nucleotides, the CDR3 is TGTGCCAGCAGTTGGGGCTCTGGGGCCAACGTCCTGACTTTC. Translated: CASSWGSGANVLTF.

The chain is built from TRBV7-2 and TRBJ2-7; D remains unclear. The V end lost 4 bases, the J end lost 4 bases, and 11 bases lay between the germline ends. CDR1 is SGHTA and CDR2 is FQGNSA in the germline V gene. The CDR3 consists of 13 residues. The CDR3 DNA sequence: TGTGCCAGCAGCTCCAACCGGCCGTACGAGCAGTACTTC. Amino acid sequence: CASSSNRPYEQYF.

V is TRBV4-1 and J is TRBJ2-7; D unresolved. Deletions cut 8 bases from V and 1 base from J, with 15 bases between. The CDR3 totals 14 residues. Per germline, CDR1 MGHRA and CDR2 YSYEKL. The CDR3 DNA sequence: TGCGCCAGCCAAAGTGGGCTGGGGTCCTACGAGCAGTACTTC. This codes for CASQSGLGSYEQYF.

The chain employs TRBV7-2 and TRBJ2-5, with 10 bases matching TRBD2. V was pared by 6 bases and J by 1 base, with 5 bases of the junction left unmatched. The CDR3 loop spans 15 amino acids. Germline V lookup: CDR1 SGHTA, CDR2 FQGNSA. CDR3 sequence: CASSLLAGSQETQYF. CDR3 DNA: TGTGCCAGCAGTTTACTAGCGGGGAGCCAAGAGACCCAGTACTTC.

In its sample, this clonotype was seen a few times. This chain joins TRBV11-3 and TRBJ2-1; weak D call: TRBD1 (5 bases). Trimming removed 4 bases from V and 2 bases from J, with 12 bases in between. The CDR3 covers 15 residues. Germline V gene lookup returns CDR1 SGHNT and CDR2 YENEEA. CDR3 sequence: CASSSTATPYNEQFF. CDR3 DNA sequence: TGTGCCAGCAGCTCGACAGCGACACCCTACAATGAGCAGTTCTTC.

This clonotype was seen a few times. V gene TRBV10-3 combines with J gene TRBJ2-7, with D tentatively TRBD1 or TRBD2 (5 bases each). CDR1 and CDR2 from the germline V gene are ENHRY and SYGVKD. Trimming stripped 4 bases from V and 3 bases from J, with 7 bases between. The length of the CDR3 is 12 residues. The CDR3 here is CAISVGDYEQYF. The CDR3 coding sequence is TGTGCCATCAGTGTGGGGGACTACGAGCAGTACTTC.

The chain has TRBV4-1 and TRBJ1-2; D is possibly TRBD1 (6 bases). V lost 3 bases to trimming and J lost 4 bases, with 15 bases between them. The CDR3 is 15 residues long. Germline lookup yields CDR1 MGHRA and CDR2 YSYEKL. The CDR3 region has the DNA TGCGCCAGCAGCCAGTTGTCTGGGGGCTCCTATGGCTACACCTTC. It encodes CASSQLSGGSYGYTF.

The J gene is TRBJ1-5, the V gene TRBV5-1; 7 bases line up with TRBD1. The length of the CDR3 is 18 residues. With V trimmed by 0 bases and J by 0 bases, 9 bases remained unmatched. Germline lookup yields CDR1 SGHRS and CDR2 YFSETQ. CDR3 sequence: CASSLATSGTASNQPQHF. In nucleotides, the CDR3 is TGCGCCAGCAGCTTGGCAACCTCCGGGACAGCTAGCAATCAGCCCCAGCATTTT.

This clonotype came up a few times. Here the CDR3 DNA reads TGTGCCAGCACCTCATTCCCCCTAGAGACCCAGTACTTC. Translating gives CASTSFPLETQYF. J is TRBJ2-5 and V is TRBV25-1; D gene ambiguous. Looked up from germline, CDR1 is MGHDK and CDR2 is SYGVNS. Trimming left V 7 bases short and J 4 bases short, with 13 bases between. CDR3 length: 13 residues.

The V and J genes are TRBV7-8 and TRBJ1-6; TRBD1 aligns across 10 bases. CDR1 SGHVS and CDR2 FQNEAQ come from the germline V gene. V lost 5 bases and J lost 8; bases outside the gene matches: 6. The CDR3 is 15 amino acids. In DNA, the CDR3 is TGTGCCAGCAGCAAGGACAGGGGGTCGGATTCACCCCTCCACTTT. Protein: CASSKDRGSDSPLHF. The full variable domain, in which reference TRBV7-8 and TRBJ1-6 provide the parts outside the CDR3, is GAGVSQSPRYKVAKRGQDVALRCDPISGHVSLFWYQQALGQGPEFLTYFQNEAQLDKSGLPSDRFFAERPEGSVSTLKIQRTQQEDSAVYLCASSKDRGSDSPLHFGNGTRLTVT.

This clonotype was counted once. The rearrangement links TRBV21-1 to TRBJ2-5. TRBV21-1 corresponds to a pseudogene. The CDR3 is made up of 15 amino acids. CDR3 in amino acids: CASSIRTEYQETQYF. The CDR3 DNA sequence: TGTGCCAGCAGCATTAGGACCGAGTACCAAGAGACCCAGTACTTC.

The chain recombines TRBV4-2 with TRBJ1-1; possible D gene TRBD1, 6 bases. Per the germline V gene, CDR1 is LGHNA and CDR2 is YNFKEQ. The CDR3 has 15 residues. With 1 base removed from V and 4 bases from J, the gap between germline ends came to 13 bases. The DNA for the CDR3 is TGTGCCAGCAGCCAAGTGCCTGGGACAACCACTGAAGCTTTCTTT. Its translation: CASSQVPGTTTEAFF.

This clonotype was detected once. This chain joins TRBV27 and TRBJ2-5; the match to TRBD2 covers 11 bases. This CDR3 has 18 amino acids. V was pared by 2 bases and J by 3 bases, with 11 bases of the junction left unmatched. Germline V gene data show CDR1 as MNHEY and CDR2 as SMNVEV (reference sequence). The CDR3 is CASSLRLAGGSEKETQYF. The CDR3 DNA reads TGTGCCAGCAGTTTACGGCTAGCGGGGGGCTCCGAAAAAGAGACCCAGTACTTC.

With regard to this clonotype: Mismatch with germline at one junction end may stem from a read error. This chain uses TRBV4-3 with TRBJ2-3; no firm D call. Germline V lookup: CDR1 LGHNA, CDR2 YSLEER. The CDR3 has 14 residues. CDR3 loop: CTSSQGVSTDTQYF. CDR3 coding DNA: TGCACCAGCAGCCAAGGAGTTAGCACAGATACGCAGTATTTT.